Listed below are T cell receptor beta chains from one sample, sequenced in a study of blood T cell repertoires in COVID-19. The assay was immunoSEQ multiplex PCR, and TCRdb's table has in-frame clones only and misses some. The table has approximately 170,000 clones, 85% to 95% seen once; the top ten hold approximately 2%. The sample was peripheral blood. The receptors originated from a woman aged 55-75 years with COVID-19, enrolled during active disease. CDR3s include the opening cysteine and the closing phenylalanine or tryptophan. The D gene is left open where the match is weak. Clone size is shown for a subset of rows, as once, few, many or a class of expanded clone.

TRBD1 TRBJ1-1 few 13 TRBV19 TGTGCCAGTAGTATGACAGGGGACACTGAAGCTTTCTTT CASSMTGDTEAFF
TRBD2 TRBJ2-2 - 19 TRBV4-1 TGCGCCAGCAGCCGACAAGCAGGACTAGCGGGGGGGAACACCGGGGAGCTGTTTTTT CASSRQAGLAGGNTGELFF
- TRBJ1-6 once 16 TRBV6-6 TGTGCCAGCAGGGTCCCAGGCAGGGCTGACAATTCACCCCTCCACTTT CASRVPGRADNSPLHF
- TRBJ1-1 - 14 TRBV6-5 TGTGCCAGCAGTTACGCGCAGGGTAACACTGAAGCTTTCTTT CASSYAQGNTEAFF
- TRBJ2-2 - 18 TRBV19 TGTGCCAGTAGTATAGGGGGAGTGGGGGGACTGAACACCGGGGAGCTGTTTTTT CASSIGGVGGLNTGELFF
- TRBJ2-3 - 13 TRBV12-3/TRBV12-4 TGTGCCAGCAGTTCTTCTTTCACAGATACGCAGTATTTT CASSSSFTDTQYF
TRBD1 TRBJ2-1 - 16 TRBV4-3 TGCGCCAGCAGCCGATCCGGGACAGGGGTCTACAATGAGCAGTTCTTC CASSRSGTGVYNEQFF
- TRBJ2-1 - 14 TRBV27 TGTGCCAGCAGTTGGGCTACCTCCTACAATGAGCAGTTCTTC CASSWATSYNEQFF
- TRBJ1-1 once 15 TRBV9 TGTGCCAGCAGCGGGCTCACAGGGTTGGGCACTGAAGCTTTCTTT CASSGLTGLGTEAFF
TRBD2 TRBJ2-3 - 15 TRBV6-2/TRBV6-3 TGTGCCAGCAGACCTAGCGGGGGGATCACAGATACGCAGTATTTT CASRPSGGITDTQYF
TRBD2 TRBJ2-5 - 12 TRBV12-3/TRBV12-4 TGTGCCAGCAGGGGGGGGAGCGAGACCCAGTACTTC CASRGGSETQYF
TRBD1 TRBJ2-7 - 16 TRBV19 TGTGCCAGTAGTGGCCCAACCGGGACAGGGCTCTACGAGCAGTACTTC CASSGPTGTGLYEQYF
TRBD1 TRBJ1-1 - 15 TRBV6-5 TGTGCCAGCAGTATCGGGACAGTACATCACACTGAAGCTTTCTTT CASSIGTVHHTEAFF
- TRBJ1-1 - 17 TRBV6-2/TRBV6-3 TGTGCCAGCAGTTACGCGGGGGGAGAGGGGCTGTTAATCGAAGCTTTCTTT CASSYAGGEGLLIEAFF
TRBD1 TRBJ2-1 - 14 TRBV5-1 TGCGCCAGCAGCTTAGGACAGGGAGTCCATGAGCAGTTCTTC CASSLGQGVHEQFF
- TRBJ1-1 - 15 TRBV19 TGTGCCAGTAGTATAGGCCAGGGCCTGAACACTGAAGCTTTCTTT CASSIGQGLNTEAFF
- TRBJ1-5 - 15 TRBV3-1/TRBV3-2 TGTGCCAGCAGCCAAGTACCGGGGAGCTATCAGCCCCAGCATTTT CASSQVPGSYQPQHF
TRBD1 TRBJ1-4 - 14 TRBV5-1 TGCGCCAGCAGAGGGGACAGGGGGCGCGAAAAACTGTTTTTT CASRGDRGREKLFF
TRBD1 TRBJ1-5 once 13 TRBV30 TGTGCCTGTGACAGGGGCAGCAATCAGCCCCAGCATTTT CACDRGSNQPQHF
TRBD1 TRBJ2-7 - 21 TRBV4-3 TGCGCCAGCAGCCAAGATCTTGTAAGGACAGGGGGCCAAGGGGCCCCCTACGAGCAGTACTTC CASSQDLVRTGGQGAPYEQYF
TRBD1 TRBJ1-5 - 16 TRBV5-8 TGTGCCAGCAGCCCATCAGGGACAGGGGGCTGGCAGCCCCAGCATTTT CASSPSGTGGWQPQHF
- TRBJ2-7 - 17 TRBV25-1 TGTGCCAGCAGTGAATCGCCCGGACAGCGAAAGGACTACGAGCAGTACTTC CASSESPGQRKDYEQYF
- TRBJ2-1 - 16 TRBV27 TGTGCCAGCAATCTCGGAGGGTTGTTGTCCTACAATGAGCAGTTCTTC CASNLGGLLSYNEQFF
TRBD1 TRBJ1-4 few 16 TRBV14 TGTGCCAGCAGCCCGAGTATTCAGGGGGCTAATGAAAAACTGTTTTTT CASSPSIQGANEKLFF
- TRBJ1-5 - 14 TRBV11-3 TGTGCCAGCAGCCTCGGACAGTCCTATCAGCCCCAGCATTTT CASSLGQSYQPQHF
- TRBJ1-1 - 13 TRBV18 TGTGCCAGCTCACCGGGCAGGGGCACTGAAGCTTTCTTT CASSPGRGTEAFF
- TRBJ1-5 - 15 TRBV5-1 TGCGCCAGCAGCTCGGGAACAGGGTTCAATCAGCCCCAGCATTTT CASSSGTGFNQPQHF
- TRBJ2-7 - 14 TRBV5-1 TGCGCCAGCAGCTTGGGTCCCCTCGGCTACGAGCAGTACTTC CASSLGPLGYEQYF
- TRBJ1-6 - 15 TRBV7-2 TGTGCCAGCAGCTTAGTCGCAGGGCGGAATCCACCCCTCCACTTT CASSLVAGRNPPLHF
TRBD2 TRBJ2-5 - 14 TRBV14 TGTGCCAGCAGCCCCGGACTAGGCGGGAGGACCCAGTACTTC CASSPGLGGRTQYF
TRBD1 TRBJ1-4 - 15 TRBV4-1 TGCGCCAGCAGCCAGAGACAGGGACCAAATGAAAAACTGTTTTTT CASSQRQGPNEKLFF
- TRBJ2-2 - 15 TRBV19 TGTGCCAGTACCCGGCAGGGACTGTTCACCGGGGAGCTGTTTTTT CASTRQGLFTGELFF
- TRBJ1-2 few 14 TRBV6-5 TGTGCCAGCAGTTACGGACGGACAGCAGAGGGCTACACCTTC CASSYGRTAEGYTF
TRBD2 TRBJ2-7 few 15 TRBV5-4 TGTGCCAGCAGCTTGGTTAGCGGGGGGACCTACGAGCAGTACTTC CASSLVSGGTYEQYF
TRBD1 TRBJ1-5 - 13 TRBV19 TGTGCCAGTACAGACAGGGGATATCAGCCCCAGCATTTT CASTDRGYQPQHF
- TRBJ2-7 - 14 TRBV6-1 TGTGCCAGCAGTGAATCGACCCTCGGGTACGAGCAGTACTTC CASSESTLGYEQYF
TRBD1 TRBJ2-1 - 17 TRBV7-3 TGTGCCAGCAGCTTAAGGCGGGCGGGACAGGGCTTCAATGAGCAGTTCTTC CASSLRRAGQGFNEQFF
- TRBJ2-1 once 12 TRBV13 TGTGCCAGCAGCACGGTTCCACTCCGGCAGTTCTTC CASSTVPLRQFF
- TRBJ1-1 - 15 TRBV4-1 TGCGCCAGCAACCCTACCTGGGGGCCGGGCACTGAAGCTTTCTTT CASNPTWGPGTEAFF
- TRBJ2-7 - 13 TRBV12-3/TRBV12-4 TGTGCCAGCAGTTCTCAACAGGGTTACGAGCAGTACTTC CASSSQQGYEQYF
- TRBJ2-3 - 14 TRBV5-1 TGCGCCAGCAGCTTCTCCAGGTCGACAGATACGCAGTATTTT CASSFSRSTDTQYF
- TRBJ1-2 - 15 TRBV7-9 TGTGCCAGCAGCTTAGGCGGTGAACTCGGGGGTGGCTACACCTTC CASSLGGELGGGYTF
TRBD2 TRBJ2-5 - 16 TRBV5-6 TGTGCCAGCAGCTTGGCACAGACTAGCGACCAAGAGACCCAGTACTTC CASSLAQTSDQETQYF
- TRBJ2-7 - 13 TRBV12-3/TRBV12-4 TGTGCCAGCAGTTCTGACAGCACCTACGAGCAGTACTTC CASSSDSTYEQYF
- TRBJ1-1 - 14 TRBV11-2 TGTGCCAGCAGCTCAATACAGATGAACACTGAAGCTTTCTTT CASSSIQMNTEAFF
- TRBJ1-1 - 15 TRBV5-1 TGCGCCAGCAGCTTGCAGGGTGGGTCTAACACTGAAGCTTTCTTT CASSLQGGSNTEAFF
- TRBJ2-3 - 16 TRBV9 TGTGCCAGCAGCGTAGGGGTCGGACTCCGCACAGATACGCAGTATTTT CASSVGVGLRTDTQYF
TRBD1 TRBJ1-2 - 14 TRBV6-5 TGTGCCAGCAGGCCCACAGGGGGCAGAAGTGGCTACACCTTC CASRPTGGRSGYTF
- TRBJ2-3 - 14 TRBV19 TGTGCCAGTAGTCCGGGAAAACGCACAGATACGCAGTATTTT CASSPGKRTDTQYF
TRBD1 TRBJ1-5 - 15 TRBV7-7 TGTGCTAGCAGCTTAAGAGGGGGCTTACATCAGCCCCAGCATTTT CASSLRGGLHQPQHF
- TRBJ1-6 - 17 TRBV28 TGTGCCAGCATTCCTGGAGGGTGGCGGATGGGTCGTTCACCCCTCCACTTT CASIPGGWRMGRSPLHF
- TRBJ2-1 - 15 TRBV5-1 TGCGCCAGCAGCTTGGTAGGAGACTCCTACAATGAGCAGTTCTTC CASSLVGDSYNEQFF
- TRBJ1-1 once 13 TRBV5-1 TGCGCCAGCAGCTTGGGAGCGAACACTGAAGCTTTCTTT CASSLGANTEAFF
TRBD1 TRBJ1-1 - 13 TRBV29-1 TGCAGCGCCGGACAGGGGGCGAGAACTGAAGCTTTCTTT CSAGQGARTEAFF
- TRBJ1-1 - 14 TRBV7-2 TGTGCCAGCAACCGCGGGGGGTCGAACACTGAAGCTTTCTTT CASNRGGSNTEAFF